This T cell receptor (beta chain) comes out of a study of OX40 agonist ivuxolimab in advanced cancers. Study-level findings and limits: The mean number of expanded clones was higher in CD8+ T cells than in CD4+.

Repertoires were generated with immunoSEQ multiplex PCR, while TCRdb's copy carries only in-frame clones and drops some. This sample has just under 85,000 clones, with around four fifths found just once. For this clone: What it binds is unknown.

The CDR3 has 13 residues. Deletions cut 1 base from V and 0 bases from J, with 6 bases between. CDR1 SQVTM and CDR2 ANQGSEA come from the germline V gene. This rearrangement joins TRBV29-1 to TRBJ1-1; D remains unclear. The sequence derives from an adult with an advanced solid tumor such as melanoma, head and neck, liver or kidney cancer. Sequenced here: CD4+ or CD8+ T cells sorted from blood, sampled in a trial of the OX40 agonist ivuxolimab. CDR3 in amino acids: CSVEGFLNTEAFF. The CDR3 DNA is TGCAGCGTTGAAGGGTTTCTGAACACTGAAGCTTTCTTT.